This entry lists 9 T cell receptor beta chains sequenced from one sample in a study of blood T cell repertoires in COVID-19. Sequencing was performed with immunoSEQ multiplex PCR; in TCRdb, only in-frame clones are kept and a portion is missing. The sample carries around 220,000 clones, around nine tenths recorded once. Sequencing was done on a sample of PBMCs or T cells enriched from blood (not recorded which). The receptors come from a woman younger than 30 who had recovered from COVID-19.

The V gene is TRBV4-3, the J gene TRBJ1-2; D unclear. Trimming took 1 base from V and 5 from J, leaving 8 bases between them. Germline V gene lookup returns CDR1 LGHNA and CDR2 YSLEER. The CDR3 contains 13 residues. The CDR3 is CASSQVSSYGYTF. The CDR3 bases are TGCGCCAGCAGCCAAGTTAGCTCGTATGGCTACACCTTC.

The V call is TRBV5-6, the J call TRBJ2-1, with 8 bases aligning to TRBD2. Germline CDR1 reads SGHDT; CDR2 reads YYEEEE. The CDR3 covers 16 residues. Trimming at V came to 2 bases and at J to 3 bases, leaving 7 bases not matched to a gene. The CDR3 sequence: CASSLELADYYNEQFF. The CDR3 nucleotides are TGTGCCAGCAGCTTAGAACTAGCGGATTACTACAATGAGCAGTTCTTC.

J is TRBJ1-1 and V is TRBV19; no clear D gene. Germline V lookup: CDR1 LNHDA, CDR2 SQIVND (reference sequence). Trimming cost V 3 bases and J 2 bases, with 7 bases left between them. The CDR3 extends over 13 amino acids. The CDR3 coding sequence is TGTGCCAGTAGTATCTCCAGTAACACTGAAGCTTTCTTT. It translates to CASSISSNTEAFF.

The V and J genes are TRBV4-2 and TRBJ2-1, with 9 bases matching TRBD2. The germline CDR1 and CDR2 sequences are LGHNA and YNFKEQ. V shed 2 bases and J 8 bases; nucleotides not matched to a gene: 10. This CDR3 contains 16 residues. CDR3 DNA: TGTGCCAGCAGCCAAATATCACTAGCGGGCGTCGATGAGCAGTTCTTC. Encoded protein: CASSQISLAGVDEQFF.

V and J are TRBV28 and TRBJ1-2; D is ambiguous. CDR3 length equals 13 residues. CDR1 MDHEN and CDR2 SYDVKM come from the germline V gene. V dropped 6 bases and J dropped 5 bases, with 13 bases sitting between them. CDR3 DNA sequence: TGTGCCAGCAGCCCGGACTCATTATATGGCTACACCTTC. This translates into CASSPDSLYGYTF.

The rearrangement links TRBV11-2 to TRBJ1-1; 9 bases match TRBD1. CDR1 SGHAT and CDR2 FQNNGV come from the germline V gene. The CDR3 consists of 14 residues. The trim removed 3 bases at V and 4 bases at J, leaving 3 bases unmatched. The CDR3 spells CASSFVGQGTEAFF. The CDR3, as DNA: TGTGCCAGCAGCTTTGTGGGACAGGGCACTGAAGCTTTCTTT.

This clone has only one observation. The chain uses TRBV7-2 and TRBJ1-5; perhaps TRBD1 as D (6 bases). V lost 3 bases and J lost 4, with 13 bases in between. CDR3 length: 15 amino acids. Germline values: CDR1 SGHTA, CDR2 FQGNSA. CDR3 amino acids: CASSLDGQINQPQHF. The CDR3 nucleotides are TGTGCCAGCAGCTTGGACGGACAGATAAATCAGCCCCAGCATTTT.

The V and J genes are TRBV2 and TRBJ1-2, with D unclear. Germline lookup yields CDR1 SNHLY and CDR2 FYNNEI. The V and J ends lost 1 base and 5 bases respectively, with 5 bases between them. CDR3 length equals 12 residues. The CDR3 region has the DNA TGTGCCAGCAGTGAAGGTGTATATGGCTACACCTTC. It encodes CASSEGVYGYTF.

V gene TRBV24-1 combines with J gene TRBJ2-5, with TRBD1 matching over 7 bases. Germline V CDR1 and CDR2: KGHDR, SFDVKD. This CDR3 comprises 13 residues. V was pared by 5 bases and J by 5 bases, with 4 bases of the junction left unmatched. The CDR3: CATSGTRGETQYF. The CDR3 region has the DNA TGTGCCACCAGTGGTACCAGGGGGGAGACCCAGTACTTC.